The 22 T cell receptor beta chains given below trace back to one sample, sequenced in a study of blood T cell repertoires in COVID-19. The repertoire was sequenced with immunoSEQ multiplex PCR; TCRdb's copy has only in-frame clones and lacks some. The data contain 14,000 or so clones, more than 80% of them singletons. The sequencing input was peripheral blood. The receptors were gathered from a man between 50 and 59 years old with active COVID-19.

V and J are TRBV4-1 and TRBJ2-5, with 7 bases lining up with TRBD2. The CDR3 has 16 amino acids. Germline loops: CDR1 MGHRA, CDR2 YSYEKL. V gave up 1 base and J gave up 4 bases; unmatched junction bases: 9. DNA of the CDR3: TGCGCCAGCAGCCAAGGGGAGTGGGGCGGGAGAGAGACCCAGTACTTC. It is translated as CASSQGEWGGRETQYF.

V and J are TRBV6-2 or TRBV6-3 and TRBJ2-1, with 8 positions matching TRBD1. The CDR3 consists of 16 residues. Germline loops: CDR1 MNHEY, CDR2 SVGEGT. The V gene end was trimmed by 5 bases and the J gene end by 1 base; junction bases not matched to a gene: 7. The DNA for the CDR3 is TGTGCCAGCAGTCCCCGGACAGGGAAGTCCTACAATGAGCAGTTCTTC. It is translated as CASSPRTGKSYNEQFF.

CDR3 bases: TGCGCCAGCAGCCAAGATCACACTAGTGGCTACAATGAGCAGTTCTTC. This sequence encodes CASSQDHTSGYNEQFF. The chain couples TRBV4-3 to TRBJ2-1; D is possibly TRBD2 (5 bases). The CDR3 totals 16 residues. Germline loops: CDR1 LGHNA, CDR2 YSLEER. The germline V and J ends were trimmed by 0 bases and 3 bases, with 12 bases remaining between them.

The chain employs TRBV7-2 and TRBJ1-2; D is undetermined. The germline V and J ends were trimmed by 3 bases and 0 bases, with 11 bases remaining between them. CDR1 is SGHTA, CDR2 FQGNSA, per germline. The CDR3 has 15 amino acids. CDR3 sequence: CASSFQASANYGYTF. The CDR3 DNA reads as TGTGCCAGCAGCTTCCAGGCCTCCGCTAACTATGGCTACACCTTC.

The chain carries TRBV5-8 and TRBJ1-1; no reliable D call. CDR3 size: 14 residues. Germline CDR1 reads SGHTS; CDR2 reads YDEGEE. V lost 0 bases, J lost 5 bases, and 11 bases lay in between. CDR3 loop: CASSLERGGTEAFF. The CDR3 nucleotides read TGTGCCAGCAGCTTGGAGCGGGGTGGTACTGAAGCTTTCTTT.

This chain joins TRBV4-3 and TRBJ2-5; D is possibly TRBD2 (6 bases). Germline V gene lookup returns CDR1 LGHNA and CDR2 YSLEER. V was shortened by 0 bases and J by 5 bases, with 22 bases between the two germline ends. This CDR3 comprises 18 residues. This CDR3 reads CASSQDPLPTREGETQYF. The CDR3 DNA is TGCGCCAGCAGCCAAGACCCACTTCCGACTAGAGAAGGCGAGACCCAGTACTTC.

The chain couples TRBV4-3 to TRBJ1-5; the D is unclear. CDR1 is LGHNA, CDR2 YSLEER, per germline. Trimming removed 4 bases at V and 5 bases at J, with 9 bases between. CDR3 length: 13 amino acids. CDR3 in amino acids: CASSLNLDQPQHF. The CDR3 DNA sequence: TGCGCCAGCAGCCTTAACCTAGATCAGCCCCAGCATTTT.

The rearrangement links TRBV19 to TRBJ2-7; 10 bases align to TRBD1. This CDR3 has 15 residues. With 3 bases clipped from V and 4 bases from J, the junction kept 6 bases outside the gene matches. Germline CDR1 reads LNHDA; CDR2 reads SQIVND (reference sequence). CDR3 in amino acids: CASSMPGQGRYEQYF. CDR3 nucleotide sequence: TGTGCCAGTAGTATGCCGGGACAGGGGAGATACGAGCAGTACTTC.

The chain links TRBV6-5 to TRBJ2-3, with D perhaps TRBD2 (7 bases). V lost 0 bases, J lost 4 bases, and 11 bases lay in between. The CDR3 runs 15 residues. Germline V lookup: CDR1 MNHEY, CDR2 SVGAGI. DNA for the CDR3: TGTGCCAGCAGTTACTCGAAGGGGGGGGCAGATACGCAGTATTTT. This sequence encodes CASSYSKGGADTQYF.

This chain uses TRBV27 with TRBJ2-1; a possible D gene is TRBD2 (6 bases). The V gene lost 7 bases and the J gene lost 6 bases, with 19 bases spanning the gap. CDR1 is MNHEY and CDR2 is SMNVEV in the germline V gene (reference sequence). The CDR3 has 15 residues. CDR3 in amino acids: CASIGAGRYFNEQFF. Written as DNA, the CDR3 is TGTGCCAGCATAGGGGCGGGGCGGTATTTCAATGAGCAGTTCTTC.

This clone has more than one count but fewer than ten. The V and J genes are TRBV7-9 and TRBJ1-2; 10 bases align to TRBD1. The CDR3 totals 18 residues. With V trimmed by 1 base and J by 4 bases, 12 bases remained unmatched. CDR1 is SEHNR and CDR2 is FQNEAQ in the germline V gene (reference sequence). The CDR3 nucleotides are TGTGCCAGCAGCTTAGACCGAAATTATGGGGACAGGGGCTATGGCTACACCTTC. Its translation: CASSLDRNYGDRGYGYTF. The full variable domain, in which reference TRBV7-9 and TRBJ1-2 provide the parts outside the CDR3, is DTGVSQNPRHKITKRGQNVTFRCDPISEHNRLYWYRQTLGQGPEFLTYFQNEAQLEKSRLLSDRFSAERPKGSFSTLEIQRTEQGDSAMYLCASSLDRNYGDRGYGYTFGSGTRLTVV.

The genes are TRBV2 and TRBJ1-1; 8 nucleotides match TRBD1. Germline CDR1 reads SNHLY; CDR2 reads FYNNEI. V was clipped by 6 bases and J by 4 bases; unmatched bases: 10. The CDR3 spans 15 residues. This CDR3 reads CASSDTGGSSTEAFF. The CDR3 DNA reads TGTGCCAGCAGCGACACAGGGGGGTCTAGCACTGAAGCTTTCTTT.

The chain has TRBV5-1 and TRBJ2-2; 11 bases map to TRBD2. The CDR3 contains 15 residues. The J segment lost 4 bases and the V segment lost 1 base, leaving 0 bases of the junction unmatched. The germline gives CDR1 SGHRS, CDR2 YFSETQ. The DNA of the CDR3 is TGCGCCAGCAGCTTGACTAGCGGGAGCACCGGGGAGCTGTTTTTT. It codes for CASSLTSGSTGELFF.

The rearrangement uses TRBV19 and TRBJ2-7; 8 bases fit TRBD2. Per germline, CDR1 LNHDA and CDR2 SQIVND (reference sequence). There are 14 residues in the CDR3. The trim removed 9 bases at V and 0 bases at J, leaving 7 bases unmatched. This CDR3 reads CASSGLADSYEQYF. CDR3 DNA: TGTGCCAGCAGCGGACTAGCTGACTCCTACGAGCAGTACTTC.

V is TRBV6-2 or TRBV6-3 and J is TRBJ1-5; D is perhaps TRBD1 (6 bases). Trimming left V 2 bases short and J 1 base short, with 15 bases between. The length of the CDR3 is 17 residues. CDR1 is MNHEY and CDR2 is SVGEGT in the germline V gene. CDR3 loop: CASSYGFAGTSNQPQHF. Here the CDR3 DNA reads TGTGCCAGCAGTTACGGGTTTGCAGGGACAAGCAATCAGCCCCAGCATTTT.

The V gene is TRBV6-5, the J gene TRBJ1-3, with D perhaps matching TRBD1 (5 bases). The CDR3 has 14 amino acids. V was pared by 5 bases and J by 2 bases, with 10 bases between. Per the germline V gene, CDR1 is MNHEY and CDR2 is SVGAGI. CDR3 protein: CASSTGVAGNTIYF. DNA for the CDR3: TGTGCCAGCAGTACGGGGGTAGCTGGAAACACCATATATTTT.

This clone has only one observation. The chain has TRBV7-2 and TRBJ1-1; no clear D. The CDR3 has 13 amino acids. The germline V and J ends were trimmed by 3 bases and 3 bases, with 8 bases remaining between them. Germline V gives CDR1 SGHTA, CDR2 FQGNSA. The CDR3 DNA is TGTGCCAGCAGCTTCAAGGGAGACACTGAAGCTTTCTTT. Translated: CASSFKGDTEAFF.

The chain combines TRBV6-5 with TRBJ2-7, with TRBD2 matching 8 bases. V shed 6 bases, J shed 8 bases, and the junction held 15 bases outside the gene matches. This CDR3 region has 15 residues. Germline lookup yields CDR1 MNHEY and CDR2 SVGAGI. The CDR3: CASSIAGTLLGQQYF. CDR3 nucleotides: TGTGCCAGCAGCATAGCGGGGACACTCCTTGGACAGCAGTACTTC.

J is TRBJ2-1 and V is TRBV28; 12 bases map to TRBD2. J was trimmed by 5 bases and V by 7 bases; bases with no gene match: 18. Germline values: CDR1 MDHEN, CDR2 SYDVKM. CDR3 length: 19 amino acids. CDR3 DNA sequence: TGTGCCAGCAACTTACCCAGCCTAGCGGGAGGGCGTGGTGACAATGAGCAGTTCTTC. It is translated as CASNLPSLAGGRGDNEQFF.

CDR3 DNA: TGCGCCAGCAGCCAAGGCAGGGGGACGGCGGATACGCAGTATTTT. Amino acids: CASSQGRGTADTQYF. The chain joins TRBV4-3 to TRBJ2-3, with 7 bases fitting TRBD1. The CDR3 length is 15 residues. Germline trimming cut 1 base from V and 6 bases from J; bases unmatched to any gene: 7. Germline-derived CDR1 and CDR2 are LGHNA and YSLEER.

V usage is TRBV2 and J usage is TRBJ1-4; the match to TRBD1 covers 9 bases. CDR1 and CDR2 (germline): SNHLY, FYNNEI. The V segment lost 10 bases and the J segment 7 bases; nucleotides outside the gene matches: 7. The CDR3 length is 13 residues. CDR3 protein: CATKQGAREKLFF. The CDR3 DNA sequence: TGTGCCACTAAACAGGGGGCGCGTGAAAAACTGTTTTTT.

The CDR3 spells CASSLLSGVVNSRELFF. For the CDR3, the DNA is TGTGCCAGCAGCCTTCTTTCGGGAGTGGTGAATAGCCGGGAGCTGTTTTTT. The chain has TRBV11-2 and TRBJ2-2; possible D gene TRBD2, 6 bases. The CDR3 length is 17 residues. Germline CDR1 and CDR2: SGHAT and FQNNGV. Trimming removed 5 bases from V and 9 bases from J, with 25 bases in between.